Below are 20 T cell receptor beta chains sequenced from a single sample in a study of spatial heterogeneity in lung cancer. A single record per CDR3 protein comes from TCRdb applying MiXCR to the 5' RACE reads. The sample has more than 10,000 distinct CDR3 sequences; around 4.2% are singletons. Time point reported: sample taken at primary tumor resection. No cell sorting; template was whole RNA from tumor, lung tissue or PBMC. Sequencing used PBMCs, obtained at surgery. The source of these receptors is a male donor with early-stage non-small cell lung cancer.

This clonotype came up many times. This beta chain is a stray read from a library made for alpha chains; its abundance is not meaningful. The genes are TRBV27 and TRBJ1-5; D call uncertain. The CDR3 runs to 14 residues. The V gene lost 2 bases and the J gene lost 4 bases, with 9 bases spanning the gap. CDR1 and CDR2 from the germline V gene are MNHEY and SMNVEV (reference sequence). In DNA form, the CDR3 reads TGTGCCAGCAGTTTAAAAACGGAAAATCAGCCCCAGCATTTT. Translating gives CASSLKTENQPQHF.

This clonotype was seen many times. Since it is a stray read in a library aimed at alpha chains, this beta chain has a size that is not meaningful. The genes are TRBV28 and TRBJ2-1; TRBD1 is a possible D gene (5 bases). This CDR3 is 12 amino acids long. From germline, CDR1 is MDHEN and CDR2 SYDVKM. Trimming shortened V by 5 bases and J by 5 bases, and 7 bases separated the two germline ends. CDR3 protein: CASSRRDNEQFF. The CDR3 DNA reads TGTGCCAGCAGTCGCAGGGACAATGAGCAGTTCTTC.

This clonotype was counted only a few times. Because this beta chain is a stray read in a library intended to capture alpha chains, its abundance should not be given much weight. The chain recombines TRBV2 with TRBJ2-7; D might be TRBD1 or TRBD2, each matching 5 bases. Germline V gene sequence: CDR1 SNHLY, CDR2 FYNNEI. V lost 10 bases and J lost 2, with 12 bases in between. The CDR3 loop spans 12 amino acids. CDR3 in amino acids: CATGTGPYEQYF. DNA of the CDR3: TGTGCCACCGGGACGGGGCCCTACGAGCAGTACTTC.

This clonotype was picked up many times. Since it is a stray read in a library aimed at alpha chains, this beta chain has a size that is not meaningful. V is TRBV28 and J is TRBJ2-1, with 7 bases lining up with TRBD2. V shed 1 base and J 4 bases; nucleotides not matched to a gene: 4. Germline V gene sequence: CDR1 MDHEN, CDR2 SYDVKM. This CDR3 is 15 amino acids long. In DNA form, the CDR3 reads TGTGCCAGCAGTTTATTGGCTAGCGGATACAATGAGCAGTTCTTC. Its protein is CASSLLASGYNEQFF.

This clonotype appeared many times. Because this beta chain is a stray read in a library intended to capture alpha chains, its abundance should not be given much weight. The rearrangement joins TRBV7-3 to TRBJ2-3, with TRBD1 as a possible D gene (5 bases). V was shortened by 5 bases and J by 2 bases, with 14 bases between the two germline ends. CDR1 SGHTA and CDR2 FQGTGA come from the germline V gene. The CDR3 extends over 15 amino acids. The CDR3 loop reads CASSATGAITDTQYF. In nucleotides, the CDR3 is TGTGCCAGCAGCGCCACAGGAGCTATCACAGATACGCAGTATTTT. Filled out from reference TRBV7-3 and TRBJ2-3, the complete variable domain reads GAGVSQTPSNKVTEKGKYVELRCDPISGHTALYWYRQSLGQGPEFLIYFQGTGAADDSGLPNDRFFAVRPEGSVSTLKIQRTERGDSAVYLCASSATGAITDTQYFGPGTRLTVL.

This clonotype came up many times. In a library made to pick up alpha chains, this beta chain is a stray read with a size that means little. The chain's CDR3 is CASSQDGPEIAGGDTQYF. In DNA form, the CDR3 reads TGCGCCAGCAGCCAAGATGGTCCCGAGATAGCGGGAGGTGATACGCAGTATTTT. The V gene is TRBV4-1, the J gene TRBJ2-3; TRBD2 agrees at 10 bases. CDR3 size: 18 residues. With V trimmed by 0 bases and J by 6 bases, 12 bases remained unmatched. The germline gives CDR1 MGHRA, CDR2 YSYEKL.

Ten or more counts support this clonotype. This beta chain lies outside the target of a library built for alpha chains; its clone size means little. V and J are TRBV7-9 and TRBJ2-3; D uncertain. V was pared by 1 base and J by 1 base, with 9 bases between. Germline V lookup: CDR1 SEHNR, CDR2 FQNEAQ (reference sequence). CDR3 length equals 15 residues. The CDR3 sequence is CASSLGLDGTDTQYF. As DNA, the CDR3 is TGTGCCAGCAGCTTAGGCCTAGATGGCACAGATACGCAGTATTTT.

Details on this clonotype: This beta chain represents an off-target read in a library built for alpha chains; its size is of limited meaning. This chain joins TRBV2 and TRBJ1-5; 7 bases align to TRBD1. V trimming: 5 bases; J trimming: 5 bases; junction bases outside the gene matches: 6. CDR3 size: 14 residues. CDR1 is SNHLY, CDR2 FYNNEI, per germline. CDR3: CASSRQGGDQPQHF. CDR3 nucleotides: TGTGCCAGCAGTCGACAGGGCGGGGATCAGCCCCAGCATTTT.

The table lists this clonotype with many counts. Within a library made for alpha chains, this beta chain is off target, and its count is uninformative. The chain is built from TRBV27 and TRBJ2-7, with 12 bases fitting TRBD2. Germline CDR1 is MNHEY and CDR2 is SMNVEV (reference sequence). The CDR3 extends over 16 amino acids. Trimming took 7 bases from V and 0 from J; bases not matched to a gene: 7. The CDR3 DNA reads TGTGCCAGCAAGGGGACTAGCGGGTCCTTCTCCTACGAGCAGTACTTC. Protein sequence: CASKGTSGSFSYEQYF.

In this sample, this clonotype turned up many times. A library prepared for alpha chains yielded this beta chain as an off-target read; its size is of little meaning. J is TRBJ2-1 and V is TRBV20-1; 10 nucleotides match TRBD2. Per germline, CDR1 DFQATT and CDR2 SNEGSKA (reference sequence). CDR3 length: 13 amino acids. The DNA for the CDR3 is TGCAGGGTCACTAGCGGGGCGTACAATGAGCAGTTCTTC. Its protein product is CRVTSGAYNEQFF.

This clonotype has at least ten counts. Because this beta chain is a stray read in a library intended to capture alpha chains, its abundance should not be given much weight. V and J are TRBV7-8 and TRBJ2-1; TRBD2 agrees at 10 bases. The CDR3 consists of 20 residues. CDR1 SGHVS and CDR2 FQNEAQ come from the germline V gene. The V gene end was trimmed by 0 bases and the J gene end by 2 bases; junction bases not matched to a gene: 13. CDR3 DNA sequence: TGTGCCAGCAGCTTAGCGCGCTCGAGCGGGAGGGGTTACCCCTACAATGAGCAGTTCTTC. This gives the protein CASSLARSSGRGYPYNEQFF.

This clonotype has ten or more counts. Since the library was made to target alpha chains, this beta chain is a stray read and its abundance is not meaningful. The chain combines TRBV18 with TRBJ2-4; either TRBD1 or TRBD2 may supply D (5 bases each). The V end was cut by 3 bases, the J end by 7 bases, with 7 bases between. The CDR3 runs to 12 residues. Germline CDR1 and CDR2: KGHSH and LQKENI. CDR3 protein: CASSPEGNIQYF. CDR3 DNA sequence: TGTGCCAGCTCACCCGAGGGGAACATTCAGTACTTC.

This clonotype was seen ten or more times. A library prepared for alpha chains yielded this beta chain as an off-target read; its size is of little meaning. The chain combines TRBV10-3 with TRBJ2-3, with D maybe TRBD2 (6 bases). V dropped 3 bases and J dropped 0 bases, with 13 bases sitting between them. The germline V gene has CDR1 ENHRY and CDR2 SYGVKD. The CDR3 loop spans 16 amino acids. In nucleotides, the CDR3 is TGTGCCATCAGTGAAGGCGGGATAGGGAGCACAGATACGCAGTATTTT. Translated, it gives CAISEGGIGSTDTQYF.

This clonotype was seen ten or more times. This beta chain turned up in a library designed for alpha chains; as an off-target read, its abundance says little. V and J are TRBV24-1 and TRBJ2-1; a weak D match, TRBD2 (5 bases). The V gene's germline CDR1 is KGHDR and CDR2 SFDVKD. The CDR3 has 16 residues. Trimming pared 10 bases from V and 0 bases from J, leaving 18 bases between. In nucleotides, the CDR3 is TGTGCCACATCATCCACCCGGGGAAGCTCCTACAATGAGCAGTTCTTC. It specifies CATSSTRGSSYNEQFF.

This clonotype was detected a few times. Given a much more abundant clone one base away, this may be a read error. Because the library targeted alpha chains, this beta chain is an off-target read whose size means little. V is TRBV12-3 or TRBV12-4 and J is TRBJ1-2; 8 bases align to TRBD1. The CDR3 is 13 amino acids. J was trimmed by 7 bases and V by 6 bases; bases with no gene match: 7. CDR3 loop: CASRAGTGCGYTF. For the CDR3, the DNA is TGTGCCAGCAGGGCCGGGACAGGCTGTGGCTACACCTTC.

This clonotype was recorded once. This beta chain turned up in a library designed for alpha chains; as an off-target read, its abundance says little. The chain carries TRBV10-3 and TRBJ2-3; the match to TRBD1 covers 10 bases. Germline loops: CDR1 ENHRY, CDR2 SYGVKD. The CDR3 runs to 16 residues. Trimming at V came to 7 bases and at J to 7 bases, leaving 14 bases not matched to a gene. The CDR3 region is CAINAGPTGGLNTQYF. The CDR3, as DNA: TGTGCCATCAACGCGGGCCCGACAGGGGGCCTGAATACGCAGTATTTT.

This clonotype was detected many times. This beta chain came through as a stray read in a library set up for alpha chains, and its size says little. The rearrangement joins TRBV5-1 to TRBJ2-7, with TRBD1 identical over 7 bases. The J segment lost 7 bases and the V segment lost 0 bases, leaving 1 base of the junction unmatched. CDR3 length: 12 amino acids. Germline V lookup: CDR1 SGHRS, CDR2 YFSETQ. The CDR3 region is CASSLEQGEQYF. For the CDR3, the DNA is TGCGCCAGCAGCTTGGAACAGGGGGAGCAGTACTTC.

This clonotype was detected many times. Because this beta chain is a stray read in a library intended to capture alpha chains, its abundance should not be given much weight. The J gene is TRBJ2-2, the V gene TRBV18, with D tentatively TRBD2 (5 bases). Trimming left V 3 bases short and J 4 bases short, with 9 bases between. This CDR3 comprises 14 residues. Germline V gene sequence: CDR1 KGHSH, CDR2 LQKENI. The CDR3 loop reads CASSPAGITGELFF. DNA of the CDR3: TGTGCCAGCTCACCGGCCGGGATCACCGGGGAGCTGTTTTTT.

This clonotype was observed at least ten times. As an off-target read in a library built for alpha chains, this beta chain has a frequency of little significance. The chain couples TRBV6-2 or TRBV6-3 to TRBJ2-4; tentative D call: TRBD1 (6 bases). The germline V and J ends were trimmed by 4 bases and 3 bases, with 10 bases remaining between them. In germline, CDR1 is MNHEY, CDR2 SVGEGT. This CDR3 has 14 residues. The CDR3 here is CASSSPDSKNIQYF. In DNA form, the CDR3 reads TGTGCCAGCAGTTCCCCGGACAGCAAAAACATTCAGTACTTC.

Many counts were recorded for this clonotype. This beta chain turned up in a library designed for alpha chains; as an off-target read, its abundance says little. CDR3 sequence: CASTERVGQTQYF. The CDR3 DNA is TGTGCCAGCACGGAGCGGGTGGGACAGACCCAGTACTTC. This chain joins TRBV5-4 and TRBJ2-5; D is possibly TRBD2 (6 bases). V was pared by 6 bases and J by 6 bases, with 15 bases between. Germline loops: CDR1 SGHNT, CDR2 YYREEE (reference sequence). This CDR3 has 13 amino acids. Using reference TRBV5-4 and TRBJ2-5 for the parts outside the CDR3, the full variable domain is ETGVTQSPTHLIKTRGQQVTLRCSSQSGHNTVSWYQQALGQGPQFIFQYYREEENGRGNFPPRFSGLQFPNYSSELNVNALELDDSALYLCASTERVGQTQYFGPGTRLLVL.